The clone carrying this TCR beta chain was seen only a few times. Its antigen is undetermined. The data were obtained in a study of response to subunit inactivated influenza vaccine. TCRdb recomputed calls from the RT-PCR reads with MiXCR, one row per CDR3 protein. The table lists 600,000 to 850,000 distinct CDR3 sequences, 14% of them singletons. CDR1 MNHEY and CDR2 SVGEGT come from the germline V gene. The V and J ends lost 6 bases and 2 bases, in that order; junction bases with no gene match: 11. The CDR3 is made up of 16 amino acids. General study points: Researchers suggested that each seasonal influenza vaccination recruits few new T cells.

The chain recombines TRBV6-2 or TRBV6-3 with TRBJ2-5, with TRBD1 identical over 8 bases. This TCR was recovered from a man aged 50 to 60 who received an inactivated influenza vaccine. The specimen comprised PBMCs from blood, sampled approximately 15 days before vaccination. The CDR3 nucleotides are TGTGCCAGCAGCCCAAGACAGGGGCGCCCACAAGAGACCCAGTACTTC. Its protein is CASSPRQGRPQETQYF.